This T cell receptor beta chain was captured by sequencing in a study of T-cell memory formation after mild COVID-19. At the level of the study: The study found TCR clusters largely donor specific.

TCRdb processed the 5' RACE reads anew with MiXCR; each CDR3 protein has one entry. Here the sample spans roughly 400,000 distinct CDR3 sequences, more than 15% being singletons. This clonotype was seen only a few times. Its antigen is not known. Study conclusions and caveats: CD8+ contracting clones occupied EMRA, while CD4+ ones occupied mainly CM and EM.

Germline CDR1 LNHDA, CDR2 SQIVND (reference sequence). The CDR3 contains 14 residues. V was pared by 5 bases and J by 6 bases, with 8 bases of the junction left unmatched. Material for sequencing was PBMCs or a T cell subset sorted from them (not recorded which). This receptor was identified in a man aged 18 to 29 who had mild COVID-19 (a few samples of this study predate the infection). Cell type and time point are not known. The genes are TRBV19 and TRBJ2-3; 7 positions agree with TRBD1. The CDR3 DNA reads as TGTGCCAGTAGTCCGGGGACAGAGGTGGATACGCAGTATTTT. This translates into CASSPGTEVDTQYF.